Listed below are T cell receptor beta chains from one sample, sequenced in a study of shared clonotypes between healthy human individuals. Profiling relied on immunoSEQ multiplex PCR, and the TCRdb table lists in-frame clones only, not all of them. The data show 150,000 to 200,000 clones, 66% seen once. Sequenced: memory CD4+ T cells sorted from blood. The source is a man aged 25 to 45 in good health. CDR3s include the opening cysteine and the closing phenylalanine or tryptophan. Rows give clone size only sometimes, using once, few, many, or a class for an expanded clone.

TRBV29-1,-,CSVEGGTSTYEQYF
TRBV15,-,CATSRDRSRLGYSYEQYF
TRBV2,-,CASREQGSSYNEQFF
TRBV20-1,once,CSARLQRGYTF
TRBV27,-,CASRRAPNSGANVLTF
TRBV20-1,many,CSARHQKTQYF
TRBV4-3,-,CASSQDRLAGYNEQFF
TRBV28,-,CASSGDRGILGYGYTF
TRBV19,few,CASSMIVSINEQFF
TRBV19,-,CASSISAGVYNEQFF
TRBV10-3,-,CAISESPRSEQYF
TRBV7-2,-,CASSLSGGRIGELFF
TRBV28,-,CASSFGGAATVYEQYF
TRBV19,-,CASSETQGPQFF